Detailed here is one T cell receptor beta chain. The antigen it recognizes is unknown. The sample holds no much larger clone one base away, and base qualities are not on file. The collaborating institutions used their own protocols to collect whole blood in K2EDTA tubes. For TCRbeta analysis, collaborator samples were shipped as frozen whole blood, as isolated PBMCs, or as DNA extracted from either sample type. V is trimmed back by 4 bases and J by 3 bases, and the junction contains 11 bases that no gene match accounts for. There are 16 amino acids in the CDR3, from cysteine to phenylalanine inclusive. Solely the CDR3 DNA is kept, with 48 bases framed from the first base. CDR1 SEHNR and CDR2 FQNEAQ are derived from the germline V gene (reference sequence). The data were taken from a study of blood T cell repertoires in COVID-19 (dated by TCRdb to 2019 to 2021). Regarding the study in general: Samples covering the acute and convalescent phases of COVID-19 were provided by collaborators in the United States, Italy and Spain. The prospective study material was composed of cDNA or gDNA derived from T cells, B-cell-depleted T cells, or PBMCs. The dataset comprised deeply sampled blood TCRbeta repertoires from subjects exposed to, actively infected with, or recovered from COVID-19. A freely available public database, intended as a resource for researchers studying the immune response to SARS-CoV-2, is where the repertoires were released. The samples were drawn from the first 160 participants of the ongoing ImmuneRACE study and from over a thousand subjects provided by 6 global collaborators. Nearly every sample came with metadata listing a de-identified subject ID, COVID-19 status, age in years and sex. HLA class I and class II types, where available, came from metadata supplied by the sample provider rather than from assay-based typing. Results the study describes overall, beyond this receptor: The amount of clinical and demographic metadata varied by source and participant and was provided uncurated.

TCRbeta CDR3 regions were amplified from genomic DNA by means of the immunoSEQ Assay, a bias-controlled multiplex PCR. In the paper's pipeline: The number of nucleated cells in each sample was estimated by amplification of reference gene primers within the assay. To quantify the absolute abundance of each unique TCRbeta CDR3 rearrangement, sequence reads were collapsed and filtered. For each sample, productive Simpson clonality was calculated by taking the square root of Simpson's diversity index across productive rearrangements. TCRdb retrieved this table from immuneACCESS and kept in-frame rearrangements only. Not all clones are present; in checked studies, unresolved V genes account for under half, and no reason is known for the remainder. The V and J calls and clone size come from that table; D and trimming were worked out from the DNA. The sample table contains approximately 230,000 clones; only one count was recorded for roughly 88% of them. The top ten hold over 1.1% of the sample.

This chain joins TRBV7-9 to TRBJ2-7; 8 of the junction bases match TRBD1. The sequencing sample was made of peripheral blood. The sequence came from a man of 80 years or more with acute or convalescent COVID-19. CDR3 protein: CASSSLDRGSFYEQYF. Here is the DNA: TGTGCCAGCAGCTCTCTCGACAGGGGTTCTTTCTACGAGCAGTACTTC.